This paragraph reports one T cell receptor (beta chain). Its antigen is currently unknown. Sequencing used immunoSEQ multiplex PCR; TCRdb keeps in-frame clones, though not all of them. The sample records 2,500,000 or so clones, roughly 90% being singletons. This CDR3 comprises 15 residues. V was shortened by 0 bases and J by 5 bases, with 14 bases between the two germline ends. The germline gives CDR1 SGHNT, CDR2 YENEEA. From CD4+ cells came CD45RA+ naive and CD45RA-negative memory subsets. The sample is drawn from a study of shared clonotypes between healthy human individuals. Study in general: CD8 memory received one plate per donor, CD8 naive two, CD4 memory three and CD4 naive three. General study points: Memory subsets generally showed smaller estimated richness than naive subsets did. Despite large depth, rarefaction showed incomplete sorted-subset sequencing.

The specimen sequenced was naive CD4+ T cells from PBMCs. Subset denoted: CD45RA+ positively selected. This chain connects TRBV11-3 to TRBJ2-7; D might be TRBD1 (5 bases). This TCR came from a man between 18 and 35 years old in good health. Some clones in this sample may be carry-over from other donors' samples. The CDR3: CASSLEGRPGDEQYF. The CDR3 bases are TGTGCCAGCAGCTTAGAGGGGCGTCCGGGCGACGAGCAGTACTTC.